A selection of T cell receptor beta chains follows, all from one sample in a study of shared clonotypes between healthy human individuals. Sequencing used immunoSEQ multiplex PCR; TCRdb keeps in-frame clones, though not all of them. The repertoire holds 600,000 to 750,000 clones, with 80% to 95% as singletons. Sequences were obtained from memory CD8+ T cells from PBMCs. The receptors originated from a man aged 18 to 30 in good health. Some clones in this sample may be carry-over from other donors' samples. Both conserved end residues are part of each CDR3. D genes are given only for firm matches. A clone size is listed for some rows: how often the clone was seen (once, few, many), or a class if it is expanded.

J gene	V gene	D gene	clone size	CDR3 protein	CDR3 DNA
TRBJ2-1	TRBV7-3	TRBD2	NA	CASSSGTTYEQFF	TGTGCCAGCAGCTCAGGGACTACGTATGAGCAGTTCTTC
TRBJ2-1	TRBV4-1	TRBD2	once	CASSQDVAGNEQFF	TGCGCCAGCAGCCAAGACGTAGCGGGTAATGAGCAGTTCTTC
TRBJ2-1	TRBV7-9	TRBD2	NA	CASSSEASGRAGEQFF	TGTGCCAGCAGCTCGGAAGCTAGCGGGAGGGCGGGTGAGCAGTTCTTC
TRBJ2-7	TRBV28	TRBD1	NA	CASSWDRILAYEQYF	TGTGCCAGCAGCTGGGACAGAATTCTAGCCTACGAGCAGTACTTC
TRBJ2-7	TRBV7-9	TRBD1	NA	CASSTRDSSYEQYF	TGTGCCAGCAGCACCCGGGACAGTTCCTACGAGCAGTACTTC
TRBJ1-1	TRBV19	NA	NA	CASTQGGGARTMNTEAFF	TGTGCCAGTACCCAAGGGGGAGGGGCCCGCACCATGAACACTGAAGCTTTCTTT
TRBJ2-7	TRBV5-1	NA	NA	CASSYWGLPYEQYF	TGCGCCAGCAGCTACTGGGGACTGCCCTACGAGCAGTACTTC
TRBJ2-7	TRBV7-3	TRBD2	once	CASSSLPGLAPIEQYF	TGTGCCAGCAGCTCCCTGCCGGGACTAGCGCCCATCGAGCAGTACTTC
TRBJ1-2	TRBV7-8	NA	NA	CASSLRATETMGGYTF	TGTGCCAGCAGCTTAAGGGCAACCGAAACCATGGGGGGCTACACCTTC
TRBJ1-5	TRBV6-5	NA	NA	CASSAVSSQPQHF	TGTGCCAGCAGTGCCGTGAGTAGTCAGCCCCAGCATTTT
TRBJ2-5	TRBV4-1	NA	NA	CASSLLPGLSQYF	TGCGCCAGCAGCCTCCTACCGGGACTTAGCCAGTACTTC
TRBJ2-7	TRBV6-5	NA	NA	CASSNREGDEQYF	TGTGCCAGCAGCAACAGGGAAGGGGACGAGCAGTACTTC
TRBJ2-1	TRBV6-5	NA	NA	CASRPLSYDYNEQFF	TGTGCCAGCAGGCCCCTGTCGTATGACTACAATGAGCAGTTCTTC
TRBJ2-1	TRBV29-1	NA	NA	CSVLGDSFLREQFF	TGCAGCGTTCTTGGGGACTCCTTTCTGCGGGAGCAGTTCTTC
TRBJ2-1	TRBV6-6	NA	NA	CASSYPTGRSYNEQFF	TGTGCCAGCAGTTACCCTACTGGACGCTCCTACAATGAGCAGTTCTTC
TRBJ2-1	TRBV7-3	NA	NA	CASSPLDTRSYNEQFF	TGTGCCAGCAGCCCGCTGGACACCCGTTCCTACAATGAGCAGTTCTTC
TRBJ2-7	TRBV4-1	NA	NA	CASSQPRGYEQYF	TGCGCCAGCAGCCAACCCCGGGGCTACGAGCAGTACTTC